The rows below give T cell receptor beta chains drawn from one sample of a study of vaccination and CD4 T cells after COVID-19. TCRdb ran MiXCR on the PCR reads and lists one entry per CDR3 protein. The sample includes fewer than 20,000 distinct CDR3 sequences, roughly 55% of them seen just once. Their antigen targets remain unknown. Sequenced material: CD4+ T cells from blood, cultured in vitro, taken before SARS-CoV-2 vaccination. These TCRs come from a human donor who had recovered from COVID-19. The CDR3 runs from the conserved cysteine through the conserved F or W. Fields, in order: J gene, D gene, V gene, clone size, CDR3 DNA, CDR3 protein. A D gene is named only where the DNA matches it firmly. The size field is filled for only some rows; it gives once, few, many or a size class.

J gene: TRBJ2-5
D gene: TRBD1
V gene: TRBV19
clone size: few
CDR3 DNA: TGTGCCAGTAGTAAGGGACAGGGGAAAGAGACCCAGTACTTC
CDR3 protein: CASSKGQGKETQYF

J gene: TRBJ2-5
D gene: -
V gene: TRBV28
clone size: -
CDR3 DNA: TGTGCCAGCAGTTTGACTCAGGGGGCGGGGGAAAGTAGCCAGTACTTC
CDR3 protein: CASSLTQGAGESSQYF

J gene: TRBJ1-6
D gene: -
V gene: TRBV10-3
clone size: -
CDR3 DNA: TGTGCCATCACACAGGGTTTTAATTCACCCCTCCACTTT
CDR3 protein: CAITQGFNSPLHF

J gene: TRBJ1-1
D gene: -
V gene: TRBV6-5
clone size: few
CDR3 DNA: TGTGCCAGCAGTTACTTCCTCGCCCCGAACACTGAAGCTTTCTTT
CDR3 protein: CASSYFLAPNTEAFF

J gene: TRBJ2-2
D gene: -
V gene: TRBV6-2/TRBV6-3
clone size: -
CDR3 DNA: TGTGCCAGCAGTTACTCGATACGTAACACCGGGGAGCTGTTTTTT
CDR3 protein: CASSYSIRNTGELFF

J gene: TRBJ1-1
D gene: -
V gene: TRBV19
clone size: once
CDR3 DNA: TGTGCCAGTAGTATATCGTCTCTGGATACTGAAGCTTTCTTT
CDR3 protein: CASSISSLDTEAFF

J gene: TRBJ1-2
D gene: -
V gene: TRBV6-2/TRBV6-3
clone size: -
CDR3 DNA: TGTGCCAGCAGTTACCCCAAACCAAGACAGAGCTATGGCTACACCTTC
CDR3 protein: CASSYPKPRQSYGYTF

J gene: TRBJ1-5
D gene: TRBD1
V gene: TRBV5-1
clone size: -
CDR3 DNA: TGCGCCAGCAGCCCCGGGACAGGGGCACGGGGCAATCAGCCCCAGCATTTT
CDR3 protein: CASSPGTGARGNQPQHF

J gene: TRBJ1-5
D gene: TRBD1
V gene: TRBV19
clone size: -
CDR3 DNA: TGTGCCAGTAGTATCGGGACAGGGAAGGTCCTCTATGGCAATCAGCCCCAGCATTTT
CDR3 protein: CASSIGTGKVLYGNQPQHF

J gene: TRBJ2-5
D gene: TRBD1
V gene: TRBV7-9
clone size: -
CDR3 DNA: TGTGCCAGCAGCTTAGTGACAGGGGGTTGGGAGACCCAGTACTTC
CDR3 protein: CASSLVTGGWETQYF

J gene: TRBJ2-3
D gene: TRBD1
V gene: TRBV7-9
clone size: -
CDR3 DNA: TGTGCCAGCAGCCCGGGACAGGGGCCCGTAGATACGCAGTATTTT
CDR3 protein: CASSPGQGPVDTQYF

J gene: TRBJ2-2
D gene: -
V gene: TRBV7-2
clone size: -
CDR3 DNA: TGTGCCAGCAGCTTAGCCAAGAACACCGGGGAGCTGTTTTTT
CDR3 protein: CASSLAKNTGELFF

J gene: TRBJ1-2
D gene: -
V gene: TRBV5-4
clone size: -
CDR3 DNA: TGTGCCAGCAGCGCGGACAGCTATGGCTACACCTTC
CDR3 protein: CASSADSYGYTF

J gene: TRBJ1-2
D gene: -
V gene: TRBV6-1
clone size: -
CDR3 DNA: TGTGCCAGCAGAGAACGGGGGAACTATGGCTACACCTTC
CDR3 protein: CASRERGNYGYTF

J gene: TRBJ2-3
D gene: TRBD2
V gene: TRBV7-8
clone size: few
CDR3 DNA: TGTGCCAGCAGTCTGTATAGCGGGAGCGGGGGCACAGATACGCAGTATTTT
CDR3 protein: CASSLYSGSGGTDTQYF

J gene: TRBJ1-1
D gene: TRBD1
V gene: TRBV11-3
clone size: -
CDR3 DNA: TGTGCCAGCAGCTCTCGGACAGGCCACTCTGAAGCTTTCTTT
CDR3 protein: CASSSRTGHSEAFF

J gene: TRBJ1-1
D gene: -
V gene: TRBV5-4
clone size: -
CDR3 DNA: TGTGCCAGCAGCCCTGGGGACACAAGAAACACTGAAGCTTTCTTT
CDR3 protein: CASSPGDTRNTEAFF

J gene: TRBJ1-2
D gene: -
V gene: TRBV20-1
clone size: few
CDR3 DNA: TGCAGTGCTAGAGAAGGGAGAGCAGGCTATGGCTACACCTTC
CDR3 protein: CSAREGRAGYGYTF

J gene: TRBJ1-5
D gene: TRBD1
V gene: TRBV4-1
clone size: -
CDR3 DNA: TGCGCCAGCAGCCAAGCGGCAGGGGGCCTTACACTAAATCAGCCCCAGCATTTT
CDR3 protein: CASSQAAGGLTLNQPQHF

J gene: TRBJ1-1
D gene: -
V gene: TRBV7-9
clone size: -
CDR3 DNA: TGTGCCAGCAGCACCCCCTTAACAGCTTTCTTT
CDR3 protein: CASSTPLTAFF

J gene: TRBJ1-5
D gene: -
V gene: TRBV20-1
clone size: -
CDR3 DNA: TGCAGTGCTAGAGGGCGACAGGATGGTCAGCCCCAGCATTTT
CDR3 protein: CSARGRQDGQPQHF

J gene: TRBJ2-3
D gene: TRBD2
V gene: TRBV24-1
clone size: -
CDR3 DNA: TGTGCCACCAGTGTAGCGGGAGGGCCCACAGATACGCAGTATTTT
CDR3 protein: CATSVAGGPTDTQYF